This T cell receptor (beta chain) was identified in a study of OX40 agonist ivuxolimab in advanced cancers. For the study in its entirety: The costimulatory receptor OX40 (CD134) was targeted by ivuxolimab, a fully human IgG2 agonistic monoclonal antibody. Intravenous ivuxolimab was administered to patients every 2 weeks at six dose levels: 0.01, 0.1, 0.3, 1.5, 3 and 10 mg/kg. The point of sequencing TCRbeta in the periphery was to test whether ivuxolimab changed TCR sequence diversity and drove clonal T-cell expansion. A male proportion of around 81% and a mean age of 60 years, ranging from about 20 to 80, were recorded for the dose-escalation cohort. Prior anti-PD-1, anti-PD-L1 or anti-CTLA-4 therapy was permitted, and approximately 39% of dose-escalation patients had received checkpoint inhibitors. The paper describes the monotherapy dose-escalation part (N ≈ 49 patients) of the phase I trial of ivuxolimab. Partial responses occurred in three dose-escalation patients, of whom one had hepatocellular carcinoma and two had cutaneous melanoma. Among the roughly 52 dose-escalation patients, 19 had hepatocellular carcinoma, approximately 15 melanoma, 9 renal cell carcinoma and 9 head and neck cancer. The research as a whole found: Which antigens the clonally expanded peripheral T cells were specific for was not determined. Partial responders in the 0.1-3.0 mg/kg groups had among the lowest normalized peripheral clonal expansion, especially among CD8+ T cells. Low levels of normalized T-cell clonal expansion were also shown by some nonresponding patients. Clonal expansion of both CD4+ and CD8+ blood T cells was observed from baseline to week 6 at doses 0.1 to 3.0 mg/kg. After ivuxolimab, CD8+ T cells had more expanded clones than CD4+ T cells on average.

For sequencing of the TCRbeta CDR3 region, genomic DNA was extracted from the sorted cells. The immunoSEQ Assay was used for sequencing of TCRbeta CDR3 regions. The table was pulled from immuneACCESS by TCRdb, which kept in-frame rearrangements only. Such tables lose some clones; where checked, under half of the loss comes from unresolved V genes, and the rest has no known cause. A total of more than 95,000 clones appear in this sample, roughly 89% of them only once. Roughly 0.84% of the sample comes from the top ten. CDR1 is given as LNHDA and CDR2 as SQIVND, both from the germline V gene (reference sequence). Including the terminal cysteine and phenylalanine, the CDR3 comprises 14 residues. Only the CDR3 region is kept as DNA, spanning 42 bases read in frame from base 1. V gives up 4 bases and J gives up 0 bases, and the segment between their germline ends measures 6 bases. Note on this clone: The specificity of this receptor is unknown. No much larger clone is present one base from it, and per-base qualities are unavailable.

Patients with autoimmune disease history or receiving systemic immunosuppression were excluded from the trial. In every dose cohort, peripheral blood was drawn for TCR sequencing at baseline, cycle 4 day 1, and cycle 7 day 1. The samples were taken from a phase I, first-in-human, multicenter, open-label dose-escalation trial of ivuxolimab. Adults with locally advanced or metastatic melanoma, renal cell, hepatocellular, or head and neck squamous cell carcinoma were enrolled in the trial. Before TCR sequencing, CD4+ T cells and CD8+ T cells from peripheral blood were sorted into separate populations.

This receptor was identified in an adult with an advanced solid tumor such as melanoma, head and neck, liver or kidney cancer. The material sequenced was CD4+ or CD8+ T cells sorted from blood, taken in a trial of the OX40 agonist ivuxolimab. The rearrangement joined TRBV19 to TRBJ1-4, with the D gene call left open. The nucleotide sequence reads as follows: TGTGCCAGTAGTAAGACCTCAACTAATGAAAAACTGTTTTTT. It encodes CASSKTSTNEKLFF.